This record looks at one T cell receptor (beta chain) sequence and its context. The data are from a study of blood T cells in healthy people across ages. For the second PCR, which ran for 7 to 11 cycles, a sample-barcoded 5' primer and a J-beta primer mix were used. TCRdb re-called the 5' RACE reads through MiXCR, storing one row per CDR3 protein. The sample holds hundreds of thousands of distinct CDR3 sequences; about 54% are singletons and the top ten take roughly 34%. Trimming shortened V by 3 bases and J by 4 bases, and 11 bases separated the two germline ends. CDR1 and CDR2 (germline): MDHEN, SYDVKM. The CDR3 is 14 amino acids.

J is TRBJ2-3 and V is TRBV28, with a weak D call TRBD2 (5 bases). The origin of this receptor is a man aged 55 to 70 in good health. Input material: blood. Written as DNA, the CDR3 is TGTGCCAGCAGTTTTGGAGGAGATTCAGATACGCAGTATTTT. This encodes CASSFGGDSDTQYF. Together with reference TRBV28 and TRBJ2-3, the CDR3 gives the full variable domain: DVKVTQSSRYLVKRTGEKVFLECVQDMDHENMFWYRQDPGLGLRLIYFSYDVKMKEKGDIPEGYSVSREKKERFSLILESASTNQTSMYLCASSFGGDSDTQYFGPGTRLTVL.